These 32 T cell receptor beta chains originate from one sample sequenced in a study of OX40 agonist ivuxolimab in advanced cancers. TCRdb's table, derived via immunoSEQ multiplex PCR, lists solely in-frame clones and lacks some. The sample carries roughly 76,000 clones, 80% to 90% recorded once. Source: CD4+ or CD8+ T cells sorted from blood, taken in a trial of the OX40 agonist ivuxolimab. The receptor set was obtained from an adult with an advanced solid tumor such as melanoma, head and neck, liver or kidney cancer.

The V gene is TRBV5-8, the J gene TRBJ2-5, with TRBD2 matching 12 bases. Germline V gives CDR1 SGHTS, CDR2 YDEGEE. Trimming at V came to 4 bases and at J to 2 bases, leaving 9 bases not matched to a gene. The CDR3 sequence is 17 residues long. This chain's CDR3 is CASSTGTSGRLQETQYF. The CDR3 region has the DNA TGTGCCAGCAGCACCGGTACTAGCGGGAGGTTACAAGAGACCCAGTACTTC.

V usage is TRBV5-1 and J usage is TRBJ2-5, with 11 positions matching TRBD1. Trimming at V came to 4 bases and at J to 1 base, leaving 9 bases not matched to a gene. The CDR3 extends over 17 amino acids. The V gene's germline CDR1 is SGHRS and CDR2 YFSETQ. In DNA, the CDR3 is TGCGCCAGCAGCGTGATCCCCGGGACAGGGGGCCAAGAGACCCAGTACTTC. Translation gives CASSVIPGTGGQETQYF.

The CDR3 loop is CASSSHNFGTEAFF. CDR3 DNA sequence: TGTGCCAGCAGCTCTCACAATTTCGGGACTGAAGCTTTCTTT. J is TRBJ1-1 and V is TRBV7-9; D not resolved. The germline V gene encodes CDR1 SEHNR and CDR2 FQNEAQ (reference sequence). Trimming cost V 4 bases and J 5 bases, with 14 bases left between them. The CDR3 is made up of 14 amino acids.

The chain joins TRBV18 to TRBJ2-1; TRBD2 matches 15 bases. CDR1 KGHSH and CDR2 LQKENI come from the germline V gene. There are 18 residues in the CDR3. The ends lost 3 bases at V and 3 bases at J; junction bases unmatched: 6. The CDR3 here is CASSPPGLAGGGYNEQFF. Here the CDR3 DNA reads TGTGCCAGCTCACCCCCAGGACTAGCGGGGGGGGGCTACAATGAGCAGTTCTTC.

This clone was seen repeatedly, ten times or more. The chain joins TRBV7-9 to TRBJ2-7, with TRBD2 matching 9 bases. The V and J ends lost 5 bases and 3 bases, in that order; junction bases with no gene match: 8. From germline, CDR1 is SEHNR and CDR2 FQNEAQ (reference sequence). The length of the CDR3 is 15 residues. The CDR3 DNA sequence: TGTGCCAGCAGCCTAACTGATAGCGGGGGCTACGAGCAGTACTTC. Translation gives CASSLTDSGGYEQYF.

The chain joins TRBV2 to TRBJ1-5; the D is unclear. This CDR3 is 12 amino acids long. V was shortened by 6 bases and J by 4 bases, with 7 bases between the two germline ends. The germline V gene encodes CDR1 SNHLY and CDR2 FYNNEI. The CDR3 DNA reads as TGTGCCAGCAGGAGGGTGAATCAGCCCCAGCATTTT. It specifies CASRRVNQPQHF.

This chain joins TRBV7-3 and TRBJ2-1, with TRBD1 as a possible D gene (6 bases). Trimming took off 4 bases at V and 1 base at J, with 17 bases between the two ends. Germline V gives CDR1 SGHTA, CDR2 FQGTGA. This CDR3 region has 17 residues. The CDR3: CASSSEGGLGSYNEQFF. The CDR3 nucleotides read TGTGCCAGCAGCTCAGAAGGGGGTCTAGGGTCCTACAATGAGCAGTTCTTC.

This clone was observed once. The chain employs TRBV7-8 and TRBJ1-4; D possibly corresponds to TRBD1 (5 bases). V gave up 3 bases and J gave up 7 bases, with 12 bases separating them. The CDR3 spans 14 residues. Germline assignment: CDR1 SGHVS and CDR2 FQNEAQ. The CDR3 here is CASSFSGGSEKLFF. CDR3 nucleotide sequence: TGTGCCAGCAGCTTTTCGGGGGGTAGTGAAAAACTGTTTTTT.

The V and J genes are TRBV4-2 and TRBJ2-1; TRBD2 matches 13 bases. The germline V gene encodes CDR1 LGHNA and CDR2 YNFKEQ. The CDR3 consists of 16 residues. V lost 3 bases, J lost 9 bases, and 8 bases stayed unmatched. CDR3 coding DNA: TGTGCCAGCAGCCAGGCCGGGACTAGCGGGATGTTTGAGCAGTTCTTC. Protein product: CASSQAGTSGMFEQFF.

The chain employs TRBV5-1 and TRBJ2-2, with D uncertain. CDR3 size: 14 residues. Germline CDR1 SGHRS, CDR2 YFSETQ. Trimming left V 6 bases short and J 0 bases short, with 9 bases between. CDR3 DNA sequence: TGCGCCAGCACCTCGACTCCGAACACCGGGGAGCTGTTTTTT. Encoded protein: CASTSTPNTGELFF.

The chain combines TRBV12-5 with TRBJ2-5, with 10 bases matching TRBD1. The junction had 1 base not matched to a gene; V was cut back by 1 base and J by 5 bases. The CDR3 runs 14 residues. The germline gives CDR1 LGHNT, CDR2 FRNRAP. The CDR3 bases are TGTGCTAGTGGTTTGGGACAGGGGGCCGAGACCCAGTACTTC. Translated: CASGLGQGAETQYF.

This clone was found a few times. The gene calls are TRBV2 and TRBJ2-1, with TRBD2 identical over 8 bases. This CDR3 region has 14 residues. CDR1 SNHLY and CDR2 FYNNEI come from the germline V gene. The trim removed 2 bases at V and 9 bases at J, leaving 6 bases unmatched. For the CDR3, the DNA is TGTGCCAGCAGTGAACAGCGGGAGTACGGTGAGCAGTTCTTC. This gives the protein CASSEQREYGEQFF.

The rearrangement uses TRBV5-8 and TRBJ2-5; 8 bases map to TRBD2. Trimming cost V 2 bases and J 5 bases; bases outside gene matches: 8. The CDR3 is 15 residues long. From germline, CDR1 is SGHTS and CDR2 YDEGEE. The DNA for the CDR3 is TGTGCCAGCAGCTTTCGGGGGGGAGACGGGGAGACCCAGTACTTC. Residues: CASSFRGGDGETQYF.

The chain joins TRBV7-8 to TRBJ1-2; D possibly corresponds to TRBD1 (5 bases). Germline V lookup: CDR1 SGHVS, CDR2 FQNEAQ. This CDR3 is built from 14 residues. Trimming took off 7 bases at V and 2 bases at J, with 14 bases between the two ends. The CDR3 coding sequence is TGTGCCAGCACGCCTGGGACTGGGAACTATGGCTACACCTTC. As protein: CASTPGTGNYGYTF.

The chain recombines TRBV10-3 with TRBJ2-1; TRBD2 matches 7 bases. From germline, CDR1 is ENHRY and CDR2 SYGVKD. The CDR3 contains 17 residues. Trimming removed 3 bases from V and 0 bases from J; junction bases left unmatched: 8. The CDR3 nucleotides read TGTGCCATCAGTGACGCGGGAGCCATTAGCTCCTACAATGAGCAGTTCTTC. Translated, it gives CAISDAGAISSYNEQFF.

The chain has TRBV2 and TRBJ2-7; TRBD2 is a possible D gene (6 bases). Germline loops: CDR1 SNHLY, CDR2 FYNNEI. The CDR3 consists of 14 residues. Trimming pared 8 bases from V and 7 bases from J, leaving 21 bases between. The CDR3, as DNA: TGTGCCAGCTCCGGGACTCAAATGGGGGGAGAGCAGTACTTC. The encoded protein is CASSGTQMGGEQYF.

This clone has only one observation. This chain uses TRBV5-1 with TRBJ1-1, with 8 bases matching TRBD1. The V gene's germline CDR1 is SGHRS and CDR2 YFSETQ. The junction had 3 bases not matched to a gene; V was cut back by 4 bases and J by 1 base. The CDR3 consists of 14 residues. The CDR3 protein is CASSHGQGNTEAFF. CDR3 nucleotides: TGCGCCAGCAGCCACGGACAGGGGAACACTGAAGCTTTCTTT.

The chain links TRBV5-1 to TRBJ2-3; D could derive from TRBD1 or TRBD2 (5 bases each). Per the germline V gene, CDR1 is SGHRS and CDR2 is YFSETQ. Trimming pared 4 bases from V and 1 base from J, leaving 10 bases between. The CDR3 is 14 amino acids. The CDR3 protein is CASSPWDRTDTQYF. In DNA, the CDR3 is TGCGCCAGCAGCCCCTGGGACCGCACAGATACGCAGTATTTT.

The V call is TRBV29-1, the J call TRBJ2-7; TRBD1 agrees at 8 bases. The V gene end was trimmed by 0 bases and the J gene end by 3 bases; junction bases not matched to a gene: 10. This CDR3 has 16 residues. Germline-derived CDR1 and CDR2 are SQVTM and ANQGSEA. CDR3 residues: CSVEDLRGQAIYEQYF. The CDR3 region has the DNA TGCAGCGTTGAAGATCTTCGGGGACAGGCGATCTACGAGCAGTACTTC.

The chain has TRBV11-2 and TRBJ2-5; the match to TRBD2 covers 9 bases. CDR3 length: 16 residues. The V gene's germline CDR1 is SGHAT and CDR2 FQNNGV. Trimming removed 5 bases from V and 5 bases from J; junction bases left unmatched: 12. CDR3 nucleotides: TGTGCCAGCAGCCCGCGACCGGGACTAGCTAGGGAGACCCAGTACTTC. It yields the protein CASSPRPGLARETQYF.

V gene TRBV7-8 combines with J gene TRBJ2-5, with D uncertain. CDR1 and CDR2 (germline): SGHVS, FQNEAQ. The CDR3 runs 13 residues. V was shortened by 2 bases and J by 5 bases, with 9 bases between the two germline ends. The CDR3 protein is CASSLPGYETQYF. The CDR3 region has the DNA TGTGCCAGCAGCTTACCTGGGTATGAGACCCAGTACTTC.

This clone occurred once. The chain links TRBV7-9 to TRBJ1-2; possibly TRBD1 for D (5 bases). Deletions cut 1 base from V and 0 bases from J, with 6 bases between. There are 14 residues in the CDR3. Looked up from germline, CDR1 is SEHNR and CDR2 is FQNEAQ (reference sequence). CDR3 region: CASSLGGANYGYTF. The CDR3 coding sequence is TGTGCCAGCAGCTTAGGGGGGGCTAACTATGGCTACACCTTC.

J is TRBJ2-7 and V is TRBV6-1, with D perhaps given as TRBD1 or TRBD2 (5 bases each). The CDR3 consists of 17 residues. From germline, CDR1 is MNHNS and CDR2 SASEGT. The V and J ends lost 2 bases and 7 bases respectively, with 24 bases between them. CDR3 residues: CASSETGTGNTRIEQYF. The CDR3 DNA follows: TGTGCCAGCAGTGAAACCGGGACCGGTAATACGAGGATAGAGCAGTACTTC.

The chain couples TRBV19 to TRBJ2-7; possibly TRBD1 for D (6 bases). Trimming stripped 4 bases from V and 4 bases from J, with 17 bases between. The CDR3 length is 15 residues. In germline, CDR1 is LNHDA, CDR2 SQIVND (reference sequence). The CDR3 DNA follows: TGTGCCAGTAGTAGCCGGGACATCATGGAATACGAGCAGTACTTC. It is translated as CASSSRDIMEYEQYF.

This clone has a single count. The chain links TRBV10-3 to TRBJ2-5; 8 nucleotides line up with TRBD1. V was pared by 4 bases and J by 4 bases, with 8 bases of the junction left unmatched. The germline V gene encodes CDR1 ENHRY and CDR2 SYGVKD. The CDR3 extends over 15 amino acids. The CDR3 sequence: CAISVGQGSGETQYF. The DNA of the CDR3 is TGTGCCATCAGTGTAGGACAGGGTTCGGGAGAGACCCAGTACTTC.

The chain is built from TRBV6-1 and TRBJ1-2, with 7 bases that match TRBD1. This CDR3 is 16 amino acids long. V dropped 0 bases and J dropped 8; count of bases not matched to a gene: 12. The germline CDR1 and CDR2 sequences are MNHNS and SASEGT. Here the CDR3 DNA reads TGTGCCAGCAGTGAAGCGGATTTACAGGGGCGATGGGGCTACACCTTC. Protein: CASSEADLQGRWGYTF.

DNA of the CDR3: TGTGCCAGCAGTTTTGACTCAGGACTCTCCAATGAGCAGTTCTTC. Encoded protein: CASSFDSGLSNEQFF. The rearrangement links TRBV28 to TRBJ2-1, with D possibly TRBD2 on 5 matching bases. The CDR3 extends over 15 amino acids. V lost 3 bases and J 6 bases, leaving 15 bases between the germline ends. CDR1 MDHEN and CDR2 SYDVKM come from the germline V gene. Complete variable domain (other parts from reference TRBV28 and TRBJ2-1): DVKVTQSSRYLVKRTGEKVFLECVQDMDHENMFWYRQDPGLGLRLIYFSYDVKMKEKGDIPEGYSVSREKKERFSLILESASTNQTSMYLCASSFDSGLSNEQFFGPGTRLTVL.

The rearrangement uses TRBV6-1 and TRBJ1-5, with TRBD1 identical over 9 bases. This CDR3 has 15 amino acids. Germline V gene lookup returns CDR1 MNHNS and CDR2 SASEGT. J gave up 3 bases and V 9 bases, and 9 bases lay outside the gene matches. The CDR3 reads CASQEGQGYNQPQHF. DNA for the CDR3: TGTGCCAGTCAAGAGGGACAGGGCTACAATCAGCCCCAGCATTTT.

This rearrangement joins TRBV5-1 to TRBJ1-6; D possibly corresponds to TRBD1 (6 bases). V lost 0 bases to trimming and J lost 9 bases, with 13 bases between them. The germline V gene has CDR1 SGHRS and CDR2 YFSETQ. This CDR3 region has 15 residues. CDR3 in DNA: TGCGCCAGCAGCTTGGTGGCAGGGGAAAGTTCACCCCTCCACTTT. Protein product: CASSLVAGESSPLHF.

The CDR3 nucleotides read TGTGCCAGCAGTGACGGGACTAGCATAAATGAGCAGTTCTTC. Protein product: CASSDGTSINEQFF. The chain links TRBV2 to TRBJ2-1, with 9 nucleotides matching TRBD2. The CDR3 runs to 14 residues. The junction had 4 bases not matched to a gene; V was cut back by 3 bases and J by 7 bases. The germline CDR1 and CDR2 sequences are SNHLY and FYNNEI.

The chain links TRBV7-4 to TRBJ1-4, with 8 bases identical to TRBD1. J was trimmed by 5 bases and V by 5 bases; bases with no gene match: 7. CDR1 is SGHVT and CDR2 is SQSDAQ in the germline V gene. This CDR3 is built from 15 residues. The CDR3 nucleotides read TGTGCCAGCAGCCAAAAGACAGGGGAGAATGAAAAACTGTTTTTT. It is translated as CASSQKTGENEKLFF.

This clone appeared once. The CDR3 sequence: CASSWGQGEYNEQFF. DNA for the CDR3: TGTGCCAGCAGCTGGGGACAGGGCGAGTACAATGAGCAGTTCTTC. V and J are TRBV11-2 and TRBJ2-1; 9 nucleotides agree with TRBD1. CDR3 length equals 15 residues. Germline V gene sequence: CDR1 SGHAT, CDR2 FQNNGV. The junction had 5 bases not matched to a gene; V was cut back by 4 bases and J by 4 bases.